Listed below are T cell receptor beta chains from one sample, sequenced in a study of T cells in Graves' hyperthyroidism and ophthalmopathy. TCRdb ran MiXCR on the multiplex PCR reads and lists one entry per CDR3 protein. The sample carries a few hundred thousand distinct CDR3 sequences, 15% to 20% recorded once. Sequences were obtained from blood. These receptors were collected from a woman between 35 and 50 years old with Graves' ophthalmopathy. Each CDR3 is given without its conserved first and last residue. Clone size is shown for a subset of rows, as once, few, many or a class of expanded clone.

CDR3aa,abundance,j_gene,v_gene
ASSGRGRPYEQY,many,TRBJ2-7,TRBV6-1
ASSFRGLGQETQY,few,TRBJ2-5,TRBV5-1
ASSQGDFTGELF,many,TRBJ2-2,TRBV4-1
ASSVLHIQNTGELF,many,TRBJ2-2,TRBV28
ASSSTELSSYEQY,NA,TRBJ2-7,TRBV6-5
ASSISWVSYEQY,many,TRBJ2-7,TRBV27
ASSSIPGAEAF,few,TRBJ1-1,TRBV27
ASSLDGISSYEQY,many,TRBJ2-7,TRBV5-1
ASSPAGANVLT,many,TRBJ2-6,TRBV4-3
ASSFTAGARWNEQF,many,TRBJ2-1,TRBV5-1
SAWTGDRQY,many,TRBJ2-7,TRBV29-1
AWSVGGKNTGELF,few,TRBJ2-2,TRBV30
ASSLTGYRQAEPQETQY,many,TRBJ2-5,TRBV13
ASSWDAGSGANVLT,few,TRBJ2-6,TRBV11-2
ASSYAGRLGAF,many,TRBJ1-1,TRBV6-2/TRBV6-3
ASSPPAGGINYGYT,many,TRBJ1-2,TRBV28
ASREDHTDTQY,many,TRBJ2-3,TRBV6-4
ASSRLLAESRETQY,few,TRBJ2-5,TRBV5-6
ASSPSGTGGYEQY,many,TRBJ2-7,TRBV4-1
ASSYMAGVGDTGELF,many,TRBJ2-2,TRBV6-2/TRBV6-3
ASSYPQGTGRSNQPQH,NA,TRBJ1-5,TRBV6-2/TRBV6-3
ASSVQRMNTEAF,many,TRBJ1-1,TRBV2
ASSNRGRGAGELF,many,TRBJ2-2,TRBV6-5
ASSDPGASSYEQY,once,TRBJ2-7,TRBV6-1
ASTRNNYGYT,many,TRBJ1-2,TRBV6-1
ASSLERGHTEAF,NA,TRBJ1-1,TRBV7-8
ASRDYRGQPQH,many,TRBJ1-5,TRBV6-1
ASKRGDEQY,NA,TRBJ2-7,TRBV6-1
ASSPAGDYEQY,many,TRBJ2-7,TRBV3-1
SVYRGRGQPQH,many,TRBJ1-5,TRBV20-1
ATSDLGQGRYTGELF,many,TRBJ2-2,TRBV24-1
AIIKGPTSGANVLT,many,TRBJ2-6,TRBV2
ASSFRRSQETQY,many,TRBJ2-5,TRBV7-9
ASSPRGGSGANVLT,many,TRBJ2-6,TRBV6-1
ASGGSQGILETQY,many,TRBJ2-5,TRBV7-9
ASSIVGGSYGYT,many,TRBJ1-2,TRBV19
ASSLAVGQINIQY,many,TRBJ2-4,TRBV12-3/TRBV12-4
ATRSGQNTEAF,many,TRBJ1-1,TRBV24-1
ASRRLAGSSYEQY,many,TRBJ2-7,TRBV27
ASSPIGPNTEAF,many,TRBJ1-1,TRBV12-3/TRBV12-4
ASSTHGTSGTDTQY,few,TRBJ2-3,TRBV6-4
ASRRQGGNQPQH,many,TRBJ1-5,TRBV12-3/TRBV12-4